This T cell receptor beta chain was identified in a study of shared clonotypes between healthy human individuals. Study findings and constraints: Blood alone was sampled, and tissue repertoires likely differ.

Details on this clone: Its target is not known.

The repertoire was sequenced with immunoSEQ multiplex PCR; TCRdb's copy has only in-frame clones and lacks some. The profile covers 1,100,000 or so clones, with more than 75% appearing a single time and approximately 0.52% taken by the ten largest. The sequence was collected from a young man in good health. Some clones in this sample may be carry-over from other donors' samples. The sample consisted of memory CD4+ T cells from PBMCs. Subset given: CD45RA-negative fraction.

CDR3 residues: CASSWDRATEAFF. For the CDR3, the DNA is TGCGCCAGCAGCTGGGACAGGGCCACTGAAGCTTTCTTT. The chain links TRBV4-3 to TRBJ1-1; 9 bases map to TRBD1. The V and J ends lost 5 bases and 4 bases, in that order; junction bases with no gene match: 2. The germline V gene encodes CDR1 LGHNA and CDR2 YSLEER. The CDR3 runs 13 residues.